This TCR beta chain was sequenced in a study of cytomegalovirus exposure and HLA in healthy donors. General study results and limits: Testing in vitro showed a few CMV-associated chains specific for CMV antigens.

Concerning this clone: Its antigen is unidentified.

The CDR3 runs 16 residues. Primers: 60 Vbeta forward and 13 Jbeta reverse. Method: immunoSEQ multiplex PCR; TCRdb's copy keeps in-frame clones and lacks some. The repertoire holds about 190,000 clones, with about 80% as singletons. The rearrangement links TRBV1 to TRBJ1-5; the table's D call, TRBD1, has no DNA check behind it. TRBV1 represents a pseudogene. The receptor's source is a woman in her thirties in good health and CMV-seropositive. Specimen: PBMCs. In DNA form, the CDR3 reads TGCACCAGCAGCCAAGATGGGTACAGGGTCGATCAGCCCCAGCATTTT. Amino acid sequence: CTSSQDGYRVDQPQHF.